These 21 T cell receptor beta chains were all obtained from the same sample, sequenced in a study of T cell responses to AZD1222 COVID-19 vaccine. The protocol was immunoSEQ multiplex PCR, while the TCRdb copy is restricted to in-frame clones and leaves out a portion. The sample consists of 100,000 or so clones, about 88% of them appearing once. The sample was peripheral blood, taken 28 days after the second AZD1222 dose. Receptors originate from an adult who received the AZD1222 COVID-19 vaccine.

This clone came up once. The chain uses TRBV30 and TRBJ2-7, with TRBD1 matching 7 bases. The CDR3 extends over 13 amino acids. Losses at the gene ends were 0 bases for V and 4 bases for J; bases not matched to a gene: 3. Germline-derived CDR1 and CDR2 are GTSNPN and SVGIG (reference sequence). The CDR3 DNA reads as TGTGCCTGGAGTGTACAGGGGAAGTACGAGCAGTACTTC. This codes for CAWSVQGKYEQYF. Complete variable domain (other parts from reference TRBV30 and TRBJ2-7): SQTIHQWPATLVQPVGSPLSLECTVEGTSNPNLYWYRQAAGRGLQLLFYSVGIGQISSEVPQNLSASRPQDRQFILSSKKLLLSDSGFYLCAWSVQGKYEQYFGPGTRLTVT.

The chain combines TRBV7-9 with TRBJ2-3, with D perhaps given as TRBD1 or TRBD2 (6 bases each). The CDR3 is 15 amino acids. CDR1 and CDR2 (germline): SEHNR, FQNEAQ (reference sequence). The V end was cut by 4 bases, the J end by 4 bases, with 15 bases between. CDR3 sequence: CASSSTRRGADTQYF. CDR3 sequence (DNA): TGTGCCAGCAGCTCGACTAGGAGGGGGGCAGATACGCAGTATTTT.

This chain links TRBV19 with TRBJ2-1; TRBD2 aligns across 7 bases. The CDR3 runs 15 residues. CDR1 is LNHDA and CDR2 is SQIVND in the germline V gene (reference sequence). The junction had 10 bases not matched to a gene; V was cut back by 4 bases and J by 7 bases. The chain's CDR3 is CASSSPLARGNEQFF. DNA of the CDR3: TGTGCCAGTAGTAGCCCACTAGCGCGAGGGAATGAGCAGTTCTTC.

V usage is TRBV19 and J usage is TRBJ2-5, with 8 bases lining up with TRBD1. Germline CDR1 reads LNHDA; CDR2 reads SQIVND (reference sequence). V lost 7 bases, J lost 4 bases, and 8 bases stayed unmatched. The CDR3 runs 14 residues. DNA for the CDR3: TGTGCCAGTAATTCTGGACAGGGCTTAGAGACCCAGTACTTC. Amino acids: CASNSGQGLETQYF.

This clone was seen only a few times. The V and J genes are TRBV9 and TRBJ1-5; 9 bases fit TRBD1. The V and J ends lost 3 bases and 6 bases, in that order; junction bases with no gene match: 16. CDR3 length equals 18 residues. Germline V gives CDR1 SGDLS, CDR2 YYNGEE. CDR3 nucleotides: TGTGCCAGCAGCGCTAGGGCAGGACAGGGGAGGAGTATTCAGCCCCAGCATTTT. The encoded protein is CASSARAGQGRSIQPQHF. The full variable domain, rest sourced from reference TRBV9 and TRBJ1-5, is DSGVTQTPKHLITATGQRVTLRCSPRSGDLSVYWYQQSLDQGLQFLIQYYNGEERAKGNILERFSAQQFPDLHSELNLSSLELGDSALYFCASSARAGQGRSIQPQHFGDGTRLSIL.

J is TRBJ1-5 and V is TRBV7-9; possible D gene TRBD1, 5 bases. The CDR3 covers 12 residues. From germline, CDR1 is SEHNR and CDR2 FQNEAQ (reference sequence). V was pared by 6 bases and J by 8 bases, with 11 bases between. CDR3 residues: CASSPRGEPQHF. The CDR3 DNA reads TGTGCCAGCAGTCCCCGGGGGGAGCCCCAGCATTTT. The full variable domain, with the rest looked up from reference TRBV7-9 and TRBJ1-5, is DTGVSQNPRHKITKRGQNVTFRCDPISEHNRLYWYRQTLGQGPEFLTYFQNEAQLEKSRLLSDRFSAERPKGSFSTLEIQRTEQGDSAMYLCASSPRGEPQHFGDGTRLSIL.

The chain joins TRBV30 to TRBJ1-5, with a possible D match to TRBD1 (5 bases). The V gene lost 2 bases and the J gene lost 0 bases, with 11 bases spanning the gap. The CDR3 runs to 15 residues. Germline CDR1 is GTSNPN and CDR2 is SVGIG (reference sequence). The chain's CDR3 is CAWSYGQSSNQPQHF. CDR3 coding DNA: TGTGCCTGGAGTTACGGACAATCTAGCAATCAGCCCCAGCATTTT.

A single count supports this clone. The chain uses TRBV18 and TRBJ2-3, with 9 bases that match TRBD2. Germline CDR1 KGHSH, CDR2 LQKENI. This CDR3 comprises 18 residues. The ends lost 6 bases at V and 0 bases at J; junction bases unmatched: 13. The CDR3: CASSLYPQAGGSTDTQYF. The CDR3 nucleotides read TGTGCCAGCTCGCTTTATCCTCAAGCGGGGGGTAGCACAGATACGCAGTATTTT.

The chain recombines TRBV25-1 with TRBJ1-2; D unclear. CDR1 and CDR2 from the germline V gene are MGHDK and SYGVNS. V was cut by 3 bases and J by 0 bases, with 11 bases left in between. The CDR3 sequence is 15 residues long. The CDR3 sequence: CASSDVGQANYGYTF. The CDR3 region has the DNA TGTGCCAGCAGTGATGTTGGGCAGGCTAACTATGGCTACACCTTC.

This clone was recorded a few times. Other DNA sequences from this sample encode an identical CDR3 as well. V usage is TRBV7-2 and J usage is TRBJ1-1; D remains ambiguous. Germline assignment: CDR1 SGHTA and CDR2 FQGNSA. The V end lost 3 bases, the J end lost 1 base, and 6 bases lay between the germline ends. The CDR3 contains 13 residues. In DNA, the CDR3 is TGTGCCAGCAGCTTGGGCAGGAACACTGAAGCTTTCTTT. Its protein is CASSLGRNTEAFF.

This clone turned up a few times. The gene calls are TRBV9 and TRBJ2-7; 8 nucleotides match TRBD2. V was clipped by 1 base and J by 4 bases; unmatched bases: 4. This CDR3 is 14 amino acids long. Germline V gives CDR1 SGDLS, CDR2 YYNGEE. The CDR3 reads CASSVTERGYEQYF. CDR3 nucleotide sequence: TGTGCCAGCAGCGTAACTGAGCGGGGGTACGAGCAGTACTTC.

The chain employs TRBV19 and TRBJ1-2; D call uncertain. Looked up from germline, CDR1 is LNHDA and CDR2 is SQIVND (reference sequence). The CDR3 has 13 residues. Trimming left V 7 bases short and J 8 bases short, with 17 bases between. This chain's CDR3 is CASTQGWTRGYTF. CDR3 nucleotides: TGTGCCAGTACCCAAGGGTGGACGCGAGGCTACACCTTC.

CDR3 nucleotides: TGTGCCAGCAGTTTTCGGCAGGTCAATAATTCACCCCTCCACTTT. Translated, it gives CASSFRQVNNSPLHF. This rearrangement joins TRBV27 to TRBJ1-6; D uncertain. This CDR3 spans 15 amino acids. V was pared by 3 bases and J by 5 bases, with 11 bases between. Germline assignment: CDR1 MNHEY and CDR2 SMNVEV (reference sequence).

The chain carries TRBV6-5 and TRBJ2-5; TRBD2 matches 13 bases. V shed 2 bases and J 6 bases; nucleotides not matched to a gene: 6. There are 16 residues in the CDR3. Germline values: CDR1 MNHEY, CDR2 SVGAGI. The CDR3 DNA sequence: TGTGCCAGCAGTTACACCTGGACTAGCGGGAGCCAGACCCAGTACTTC. Protein sequence: CASSYTWTSGSQTQYF.

The chain is built from TRBV28 and TRBJ1-4, with D maybe TRBD1 (5 bases). The CDR3 is 14 amino acids. The V and J ends lost 6 bases and 4 bases respectively, with 12 bases between them. From germline, CDR1 is MDHEN and CDR2 SYDVKM. The CDR3: CASSRAQGNEKLFF. CDR3 in DNA: TGTGCCAGCAGCCGGGCCCAGGGTAATGAAAAACTGTTTTTT.

This clone was found a few times. This chain connects TRBV28 to TRBJ2-1; the match to TRBD2 covers 11 bases. Germline V gene lookup returns CDR1 MDHEN and CDR2 SYDVKM. CDR3 size: 15 residues. With 6 bases clipped from V and 3 bases from J, the junction kept 4 bases outside the gene matches. In DNA, the CDR3 is TGTGCCAGCAGACCCCTAGCGGGAGGCTACAATGAGCAGTTCTTC. Translated, it gives CASRPLAGGYNEQFF.

The rearrangement links TRBV25-1 to TRBJ2-5, with 8 nucleotides matching TRBD2. Unmatched junction bases numbered 3, after V lost 3 bases and J lost 0 bases. In germline, CDR1 is MGHDK, CDR2 SYGVNS. CDR3 length: 15 residues. The CDR3 region has the DNA TGTGCCAGCAGTGAGTTAGCGGGGAACCAAGAGACCCAGTACTTC. This translates into CASSELAGNQETQYF.

This chain joins TRBV7-2 and TRBJ2-3, with D unresolved. Trimming left V 8 bases short and J 6 bases short, with 12 bases between. Germline CDR1 and CDR2: SGHTA and FQGNSA. This CDR3 is built from 12 residues. In DNA form, the CDR3 reads TGTGCCAGCGCTACGCGATCGGATACGCAGTATTTT. Protein sequence: CASATRSDTQYF.

The chain links TRBV30 to TRBJ2-7; 7 bases align to TRBD2. Trimming cost V 5 bases and J 4 bases; bases outside gene matches: 5. The germline CDR1 and CDR2 sequences are GTSNPN and SVGIG (reference sequence). CDR3 length: 12 amino acids. DNA of the CDR3: TGTGCCTGGTCTAGCGGCGGGTACGAGCAGTACTTC. Encoded protein: CAWSSGGYEQYF.

Only a few counts were recorded for this clone. The chain uses TRBV6-5 and TRBJ1-1, with D hard to call. The CDR3 loop spans 11 amino acids. V gave up 7 bases and J gave up 1 base, with 4 bases separating them. Germline lookup yields CDR1 MNHEY and CDR2 SVGAGI. Here the CDR3 reads CASKENTEAFF. The CDR3 coding sequence is TGTGCCAGCAAAGAGAACACTGAAGCTTTCTTT.

The rearrangement joins TRBV28 to TRBJ1-1; 8 bases map to TRBD1. CDR3 length: 12 amino acids. CDR1 is MDHEN and CDR2 is SYDVKM in the germline V gene. The V segment lost 4 bases and the J segment 11 bases; nucleotides outside the gene matches: 6. CDR3 region: CASSSTQGAAFF. The CDR3 DNA sequence: TGTGCCAGCAGTTCCACCCAGGGGGCTGCTTTCTTT. Full variable domain (missing parts from reference TRBV28 and TRBJ1-1): DVKVTQSSRYLVKRTGEKVFLECVQDMDHENMFWYRQDPGLGLRLIYFSYDVKMKEKGDIPEGYSVSREKKERFSLILESASTNQTSMYLCASSSTQGAAFFGQGTRLTVV.